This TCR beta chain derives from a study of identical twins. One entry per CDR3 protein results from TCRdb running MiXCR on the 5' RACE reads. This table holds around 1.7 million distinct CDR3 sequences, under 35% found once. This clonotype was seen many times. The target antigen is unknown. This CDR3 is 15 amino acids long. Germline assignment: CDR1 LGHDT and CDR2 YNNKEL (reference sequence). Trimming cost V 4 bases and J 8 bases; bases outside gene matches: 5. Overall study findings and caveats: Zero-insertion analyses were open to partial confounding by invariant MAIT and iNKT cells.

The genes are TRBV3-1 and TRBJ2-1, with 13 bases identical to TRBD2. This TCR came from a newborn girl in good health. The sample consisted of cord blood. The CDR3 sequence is CASSPGLAGAYEQFF. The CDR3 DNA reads TGTGCCAGCAGCCCCGGACTAGCGGGAGCCTATGAGCAGTTCTTC.